Reported below is one TCR beta chain. These data are taken from a study of blood T cell repertoires in COVID-19. In the authors' methods: Counts of nucleated cells, estimated from reference gene primer amplification, were obtained. Profiled with immunoSEQ multiplex PCR; TCRdb holds only in-frame clones, not every one. The V and J calls and clone size come from that table; D and trimming were worked out from the DNA. The sample has some 350,000 clones, 88% seen once; the top ten hold around 7.9%. The CDR3 covers 15 residues. The V gene's germline CDR1 is KGHSH and CDR2 LQKENI. Trimming cost V 3 bases and J 1 base, with 10 bases left between them.

Specimen: peripheral blood. This sequence joins TRBV18 and TRBJ1-5, with D perhaps TRBD1 (6 bases). This clonotype was sampled from a woman in her 70s with COVID-19, enrolled during active disease. In DNA form, the CDR3 reads TGTGCCAGCTCACCGGGGGCAGGAAGCAATCAGCCCCAGCATTTT. Translating it yields CASSPGAGSNQPQHF.